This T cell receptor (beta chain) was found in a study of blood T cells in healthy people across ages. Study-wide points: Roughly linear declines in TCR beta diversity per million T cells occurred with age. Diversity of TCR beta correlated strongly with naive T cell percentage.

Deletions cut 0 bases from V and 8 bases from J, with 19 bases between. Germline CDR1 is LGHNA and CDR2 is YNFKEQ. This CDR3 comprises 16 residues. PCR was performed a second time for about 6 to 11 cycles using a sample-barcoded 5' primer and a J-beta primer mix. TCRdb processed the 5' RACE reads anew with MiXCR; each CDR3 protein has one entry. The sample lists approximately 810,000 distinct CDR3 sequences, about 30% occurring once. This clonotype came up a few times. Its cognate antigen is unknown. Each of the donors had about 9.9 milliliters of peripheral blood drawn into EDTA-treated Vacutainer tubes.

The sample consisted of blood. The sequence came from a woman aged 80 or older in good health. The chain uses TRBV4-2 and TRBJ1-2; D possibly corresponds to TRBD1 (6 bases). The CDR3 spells CASSQEGQGNRRGYTF. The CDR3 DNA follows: TGTGCCAGCAGCCAAGAAGGTCAGGGGAATCGTCGGGGCTACACCTTC.